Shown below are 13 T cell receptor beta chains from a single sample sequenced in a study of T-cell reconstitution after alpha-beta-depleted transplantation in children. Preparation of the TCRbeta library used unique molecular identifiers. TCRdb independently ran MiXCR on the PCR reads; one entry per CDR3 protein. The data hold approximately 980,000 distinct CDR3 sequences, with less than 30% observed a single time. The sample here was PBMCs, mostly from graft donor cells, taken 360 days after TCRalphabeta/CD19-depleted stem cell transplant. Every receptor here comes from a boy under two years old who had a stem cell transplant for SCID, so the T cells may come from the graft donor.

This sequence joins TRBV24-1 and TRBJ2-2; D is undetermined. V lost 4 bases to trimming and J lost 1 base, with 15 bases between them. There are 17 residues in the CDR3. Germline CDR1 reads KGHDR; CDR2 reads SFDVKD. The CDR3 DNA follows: TGTGCCACCAGTGACCCCGACACCTACTTGAACACCGGGGAGCTGTTTTTT. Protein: CATSDPDTYLNTGELFF.

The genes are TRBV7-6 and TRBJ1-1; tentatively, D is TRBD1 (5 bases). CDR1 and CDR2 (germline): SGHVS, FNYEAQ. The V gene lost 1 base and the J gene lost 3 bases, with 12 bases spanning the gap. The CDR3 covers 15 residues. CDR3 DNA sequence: TGTGCCAGCAGCTTAGAAGGGGACGGGTACACTGAAGCTTTCTTT. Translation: CASSLEGDGYTEAFF.

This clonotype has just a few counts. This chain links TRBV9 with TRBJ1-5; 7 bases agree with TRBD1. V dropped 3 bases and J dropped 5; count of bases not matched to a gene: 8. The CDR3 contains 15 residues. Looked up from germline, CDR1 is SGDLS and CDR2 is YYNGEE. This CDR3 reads CASSEGGTDYQPQHF. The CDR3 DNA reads TGTGCCAGCAGCGAGGGTGGGACAGACTATCAGCCCCAGCATTTT. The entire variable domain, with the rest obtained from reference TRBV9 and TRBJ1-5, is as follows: DSGVTQTPKHLITATGQRVTLRCSPRSGDLSVYWYQQSLDQGLQFLIQYYNGEERAKGNILERFSAQQFPDLHSELNLSSLELGDSALYFCASSEGGTDYQPQHFGDGTRLSIL.

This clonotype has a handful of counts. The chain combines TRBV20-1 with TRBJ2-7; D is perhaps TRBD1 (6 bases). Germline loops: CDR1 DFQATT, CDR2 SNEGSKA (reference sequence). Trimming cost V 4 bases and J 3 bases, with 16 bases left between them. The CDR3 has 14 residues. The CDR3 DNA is TGCAGTGCTATTGCGCAGGGGAAAAGCTACGAGCAGTACTTC. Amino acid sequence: CSAIAQGKSYEQYF.

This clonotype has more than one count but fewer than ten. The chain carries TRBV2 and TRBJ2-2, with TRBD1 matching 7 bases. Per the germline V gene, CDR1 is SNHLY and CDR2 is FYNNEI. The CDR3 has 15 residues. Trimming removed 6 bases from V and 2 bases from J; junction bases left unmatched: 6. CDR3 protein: CASRFDRANTGELFF. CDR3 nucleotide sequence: TGTGCCAGCAGGTTCGACAGGGCTAACACCGGGGAGCTGTTTTTT.

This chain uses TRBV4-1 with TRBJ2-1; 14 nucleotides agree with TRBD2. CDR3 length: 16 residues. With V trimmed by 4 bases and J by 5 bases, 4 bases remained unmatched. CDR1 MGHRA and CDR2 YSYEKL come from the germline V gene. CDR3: CASSRGTSGGHNEQFF. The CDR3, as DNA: TGCGCCAGCAGCCGAGGGACTAGCGGGGGACACAATGAGCAGTTCTTC.

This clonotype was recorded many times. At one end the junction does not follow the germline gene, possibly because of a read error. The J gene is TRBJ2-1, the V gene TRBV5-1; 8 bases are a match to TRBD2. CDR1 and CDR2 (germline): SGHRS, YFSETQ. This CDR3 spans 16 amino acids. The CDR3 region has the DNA TGTGCCAGCAGCTTGGCGAGCGGGGGCTCCTACAATGAGCAGTTCTTC. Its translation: CASSLASGGSYNEQFF. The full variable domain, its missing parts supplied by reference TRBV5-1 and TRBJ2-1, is KAGVTQTPRYLIKTRGQQVTLSCSPISGHRSVSWYQQTPGQGLQFLFEYFSETQRNKGNFPGRFSGRQFSNSRSEMNVSTLELGDSALYLCASSLASGGSYNEQFFGPGTRLTVL.

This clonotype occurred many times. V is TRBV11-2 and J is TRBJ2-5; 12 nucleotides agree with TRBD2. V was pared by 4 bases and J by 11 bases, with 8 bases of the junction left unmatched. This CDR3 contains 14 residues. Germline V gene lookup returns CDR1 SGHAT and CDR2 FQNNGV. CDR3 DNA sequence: TGTGCCAGCAGCTACCTAGGGACTAGCGGGCCTCAGTACTTC. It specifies CASSYLGTSGPQYF.

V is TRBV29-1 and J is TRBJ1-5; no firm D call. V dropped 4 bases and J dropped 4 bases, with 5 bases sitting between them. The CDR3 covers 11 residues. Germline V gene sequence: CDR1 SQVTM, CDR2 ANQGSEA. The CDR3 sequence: CSVGPNQPQHF. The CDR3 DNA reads TGCAGCGTTGGACCAAATCAGCCCCAGCATTTT.

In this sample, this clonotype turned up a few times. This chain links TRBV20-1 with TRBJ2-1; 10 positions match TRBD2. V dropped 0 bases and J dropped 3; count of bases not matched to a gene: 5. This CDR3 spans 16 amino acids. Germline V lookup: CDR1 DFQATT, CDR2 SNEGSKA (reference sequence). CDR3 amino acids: CSARDPSGGYYNEQFF. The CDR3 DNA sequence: TGCAGTGCTAGAGATCCTAGCGGGGGCTACTACAATGAGCAGTTCTTC.

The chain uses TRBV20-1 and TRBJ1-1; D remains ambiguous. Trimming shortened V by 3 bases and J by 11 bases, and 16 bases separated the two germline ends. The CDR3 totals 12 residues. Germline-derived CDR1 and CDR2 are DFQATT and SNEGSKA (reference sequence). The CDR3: CSASPRKDKAFF. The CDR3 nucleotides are TGCAGTGCTAGCCCCAGGAAGGATAAGGCTTTCTTT.

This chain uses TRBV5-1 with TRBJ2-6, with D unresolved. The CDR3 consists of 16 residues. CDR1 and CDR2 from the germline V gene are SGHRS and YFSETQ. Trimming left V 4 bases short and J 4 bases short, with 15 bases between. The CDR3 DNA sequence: TGCGCCAGCAGCCCCATCGATTCCAGGGGGGCCAACGTCCTGACTTTC. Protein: CASSPIDSRGANVLTF.

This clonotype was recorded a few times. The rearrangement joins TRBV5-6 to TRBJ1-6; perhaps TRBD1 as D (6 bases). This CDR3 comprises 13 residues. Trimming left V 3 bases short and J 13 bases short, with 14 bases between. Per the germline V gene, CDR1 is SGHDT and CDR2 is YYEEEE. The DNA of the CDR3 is TGTGCCAGCAGCTCCCAGACAGGCGGTCCCCTCCACTTT. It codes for CASSSQTGGPLHF.